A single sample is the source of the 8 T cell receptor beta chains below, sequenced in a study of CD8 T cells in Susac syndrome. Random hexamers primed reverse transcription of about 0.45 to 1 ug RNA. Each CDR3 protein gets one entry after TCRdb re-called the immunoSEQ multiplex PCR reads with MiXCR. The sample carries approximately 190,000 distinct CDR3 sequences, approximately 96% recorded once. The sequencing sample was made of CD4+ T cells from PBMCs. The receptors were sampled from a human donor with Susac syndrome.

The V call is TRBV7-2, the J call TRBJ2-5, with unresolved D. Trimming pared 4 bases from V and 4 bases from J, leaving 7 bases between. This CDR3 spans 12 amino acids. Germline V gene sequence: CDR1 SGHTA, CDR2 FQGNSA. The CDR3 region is CASSSVRETQYF. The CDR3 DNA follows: TGTGCCAGCAGCTCTGTTCGAGAGACCCAGTACTTC.

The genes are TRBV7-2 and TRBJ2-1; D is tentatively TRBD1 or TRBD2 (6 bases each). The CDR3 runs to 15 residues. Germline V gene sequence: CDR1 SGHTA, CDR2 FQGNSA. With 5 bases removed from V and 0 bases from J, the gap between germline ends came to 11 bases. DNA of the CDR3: TGTGCCAGCAGCCGAGGGGGAGGCTCCTACAATGAGCAGTTCTTC. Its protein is CASSRGGGSYNEQFF.

The CDR3 sequence is CASSLAPVNQPQHF. The CDR3 DNA sequence: TGTGCCAGCAGCTTGGCCCCAGTCAATCAGCCCCAGCATTTT. This chain joins TRBV5-6 and TRBJ1-5, with D unclear. Between the trimmed V and J ends, which lost 0 bases and 3 bases, there was a span of 7 bases. The CDR3 totals 14 residues. Germline lookup yields CDR1 SGHDT and CDR2 YYEEEE.

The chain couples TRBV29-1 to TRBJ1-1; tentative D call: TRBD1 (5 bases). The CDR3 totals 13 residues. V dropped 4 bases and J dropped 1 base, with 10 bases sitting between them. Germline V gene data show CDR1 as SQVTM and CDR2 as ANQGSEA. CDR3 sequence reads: CSVVRGGNTEAFF. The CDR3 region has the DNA TGCAGCGTTGTTAGGGGAGGGAACACTGAAGCTTTCTTT.

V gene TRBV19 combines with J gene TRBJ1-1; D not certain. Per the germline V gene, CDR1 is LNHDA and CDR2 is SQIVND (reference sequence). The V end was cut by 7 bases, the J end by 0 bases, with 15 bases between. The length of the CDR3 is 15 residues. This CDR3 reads CASTPVWSLNTEAFF. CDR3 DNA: TGTGCCAGTACGCCCGTTTGGTCGTTGAACACTGAAGCTTTCTTT.

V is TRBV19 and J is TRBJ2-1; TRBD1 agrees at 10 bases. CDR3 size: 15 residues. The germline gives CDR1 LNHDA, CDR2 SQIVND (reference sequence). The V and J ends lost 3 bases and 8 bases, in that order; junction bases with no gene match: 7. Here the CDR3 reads CASSIGDRGRYEQFF. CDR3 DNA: TGTGCCAGTAGTATCGGGGACAGGGGTAGATATGAGCAGTTCTTC. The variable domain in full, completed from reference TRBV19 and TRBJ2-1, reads DGGITQSPKYLFRKEGQNVTLSCEQNLNHDAMYWYRQDPGQGLRLIYYSQIVNDFQKGDIAEGYSVSREKKESFPLTVTSAQKNPTAFYLCASSIGDRGRYEQFFGPGTRLTVL.

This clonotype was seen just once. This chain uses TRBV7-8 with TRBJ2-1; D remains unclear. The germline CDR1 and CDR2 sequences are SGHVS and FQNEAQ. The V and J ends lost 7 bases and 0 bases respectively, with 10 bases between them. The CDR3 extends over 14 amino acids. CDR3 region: CASKEESSYNEQFF. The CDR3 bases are TGTGCCAGCAAAGAAGAGAGCTCCTACAATGAGCAGTTCTTC.

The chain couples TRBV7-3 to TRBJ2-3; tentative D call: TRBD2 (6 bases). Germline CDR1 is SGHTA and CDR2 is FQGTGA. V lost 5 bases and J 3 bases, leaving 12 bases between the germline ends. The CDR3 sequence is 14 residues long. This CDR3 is CASSTGLWTDTQYF. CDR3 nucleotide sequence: TGTGCCAGCAGCACGGGACTTTGGACAGATACGCAGTATTTT. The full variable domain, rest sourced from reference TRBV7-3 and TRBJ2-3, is GAGVSQTPSNKVTEKGKYVELRCDPISGHTALYWYRQSLGQGPEFLIYFQGTGAADDSGLPNDRFFAVRPEGSVSTLKIQRTERGDSAVYLCASSTGLWTDTQYFGPGTRLTVL.